This T cell receptor (beta chain) derives from a study of cytomegalovirus exposure and HLA in healthy donors. Overall study results and limits: A previous analysis found most TCR beta V segments productive roughly 87% or roughly 30% of the time.

Trimming pared 7 bases from V and 3 bases from J, leaving 18 bases between. Germline V gene data show CDR1 as LNHDA and CDR2 as SQIVND (reference sequence). This CDR3 spans 15 amino acids. Comments on this clone: Its antigen is unidentified.

These donors, healthy bone marrow donors, were studied. The PCR employed 60 Vbeta primers together with 13 Jbeta primers. Using immunoSEQ multiplex PCR, the repertoire was profiled, and TCRdb retains in-frame clones only, with some absent. The sample shows about 150,000 clones, approximately 80% of them seen only once. Sequencing input: PBMCs. The rearrangement joins TRBV19 to TRBJ2-5, with D possibly matching TRBD1 (9 bases). This sequence originates from a boy aged 2-15 years in good health and CMV-seronegative. CDR3 loop: CASNRGPGGKETQYF. CDR3 DNA sequence: TGTGCCAGTAACAGGGGGCCGGGGGGGAAAGAGACCCAGTACTTC.